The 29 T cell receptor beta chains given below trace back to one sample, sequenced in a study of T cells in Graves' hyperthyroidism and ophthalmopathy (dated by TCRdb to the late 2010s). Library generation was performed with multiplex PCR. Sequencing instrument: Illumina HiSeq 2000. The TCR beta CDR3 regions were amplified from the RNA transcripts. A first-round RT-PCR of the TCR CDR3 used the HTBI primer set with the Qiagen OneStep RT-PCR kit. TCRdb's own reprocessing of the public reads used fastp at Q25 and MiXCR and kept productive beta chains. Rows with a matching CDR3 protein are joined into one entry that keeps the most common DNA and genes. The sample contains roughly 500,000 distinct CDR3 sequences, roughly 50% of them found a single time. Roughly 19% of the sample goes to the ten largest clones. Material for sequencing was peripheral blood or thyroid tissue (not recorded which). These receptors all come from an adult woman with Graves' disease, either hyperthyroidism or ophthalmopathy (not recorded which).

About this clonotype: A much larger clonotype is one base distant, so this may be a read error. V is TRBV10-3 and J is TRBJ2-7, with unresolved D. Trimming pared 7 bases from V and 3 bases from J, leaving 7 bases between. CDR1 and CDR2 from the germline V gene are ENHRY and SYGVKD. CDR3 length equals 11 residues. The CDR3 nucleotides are TGTGCCATCATAGGGAACTACGAGCAGTACTTC. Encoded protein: CAIIGNYEQYF.

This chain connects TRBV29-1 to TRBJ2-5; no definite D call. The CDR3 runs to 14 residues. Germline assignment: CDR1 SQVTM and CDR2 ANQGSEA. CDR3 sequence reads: CSASDAGTQETQYF. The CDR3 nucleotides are TGCAGTGCTAGTGACGCAGGAACACAAGAGACCCAGTACTTC.

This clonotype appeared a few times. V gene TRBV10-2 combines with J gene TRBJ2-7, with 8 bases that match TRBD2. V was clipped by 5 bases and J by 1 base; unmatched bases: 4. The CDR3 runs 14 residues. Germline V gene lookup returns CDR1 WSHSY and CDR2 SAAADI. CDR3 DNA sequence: TGCGCCAGCAGTAATAGCGGGGCTTCCTACGAGCAGTACTTC. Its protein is CASSNSGASYEQYF.

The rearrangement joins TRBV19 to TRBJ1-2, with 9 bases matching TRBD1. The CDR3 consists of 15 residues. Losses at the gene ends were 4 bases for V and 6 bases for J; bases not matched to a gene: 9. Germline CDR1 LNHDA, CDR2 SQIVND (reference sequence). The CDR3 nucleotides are TGTGCCAGTAGTACTCGGGACAGGGTAGGGGATGGCTACACCTTC. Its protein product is CASSTRDRVGDGYTF.

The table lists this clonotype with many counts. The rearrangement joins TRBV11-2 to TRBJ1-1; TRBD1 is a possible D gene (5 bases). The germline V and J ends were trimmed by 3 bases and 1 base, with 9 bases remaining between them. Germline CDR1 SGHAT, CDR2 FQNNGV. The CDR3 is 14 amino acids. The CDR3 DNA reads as TGTGCCAGCAGCTTTCCAGGGACGAACACTGAAGCTTTCTTT. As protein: CASSFPGTNTEAFF.

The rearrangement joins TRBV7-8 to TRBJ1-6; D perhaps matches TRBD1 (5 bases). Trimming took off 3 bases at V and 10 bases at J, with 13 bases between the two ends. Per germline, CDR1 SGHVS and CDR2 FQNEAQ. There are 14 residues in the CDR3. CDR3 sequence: CASSLGHGASPLHF. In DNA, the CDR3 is TGTGCCAGCAGCTTGGGCCACGGGGCCTCACCCCTCCACTTT.

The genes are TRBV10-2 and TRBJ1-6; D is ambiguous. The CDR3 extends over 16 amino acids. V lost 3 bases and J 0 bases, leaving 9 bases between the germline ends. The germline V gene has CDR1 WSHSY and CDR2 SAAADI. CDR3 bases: TGCGCCAGCAGTGAACAGAGGAGCTCCTATAATTCACCCCTCCACTTT. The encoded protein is CASSEQRSSYNSPLHF.

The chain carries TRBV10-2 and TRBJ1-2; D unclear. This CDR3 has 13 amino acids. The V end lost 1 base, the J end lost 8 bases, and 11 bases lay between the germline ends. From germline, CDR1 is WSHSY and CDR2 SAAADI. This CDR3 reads CASSELNEGGYTF. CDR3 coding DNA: TGCGCCAGCAGTGAGTTGAATGAGGGCGGCTACACCTTC.

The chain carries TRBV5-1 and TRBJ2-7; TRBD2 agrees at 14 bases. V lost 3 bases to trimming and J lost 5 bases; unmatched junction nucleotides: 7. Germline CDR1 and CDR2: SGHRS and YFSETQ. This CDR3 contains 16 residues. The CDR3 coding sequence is TGCGCCAGCAGCTGGGGACTAGCGGGAGCAGGAAACGAGCAGTACTTC. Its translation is CASSWGLAGAGNEQYF.

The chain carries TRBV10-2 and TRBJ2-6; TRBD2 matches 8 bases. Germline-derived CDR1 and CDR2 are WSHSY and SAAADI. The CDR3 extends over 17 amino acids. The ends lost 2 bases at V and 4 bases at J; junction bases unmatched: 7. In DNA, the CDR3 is TGCGCCAGCAGTGAGCTTTCGGGAGGGGCCGGGGCCAACGTCCTGACTTTC. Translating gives CASSELSGGAGANVLTF.

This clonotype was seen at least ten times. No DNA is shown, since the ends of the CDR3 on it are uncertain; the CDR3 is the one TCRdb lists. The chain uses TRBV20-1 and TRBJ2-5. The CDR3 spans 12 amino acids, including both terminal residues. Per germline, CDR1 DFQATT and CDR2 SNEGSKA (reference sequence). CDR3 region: CSVFLYQETQYF.

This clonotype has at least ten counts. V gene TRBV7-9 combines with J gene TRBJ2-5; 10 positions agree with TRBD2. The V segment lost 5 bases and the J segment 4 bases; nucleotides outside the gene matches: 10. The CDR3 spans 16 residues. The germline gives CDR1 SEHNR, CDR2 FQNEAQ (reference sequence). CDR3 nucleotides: TGTGCCAGCAGCAAACCAAGCGGGAGGGAATCAGAGACCCAGTACTTC. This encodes CASSKPSGRESETQYF.

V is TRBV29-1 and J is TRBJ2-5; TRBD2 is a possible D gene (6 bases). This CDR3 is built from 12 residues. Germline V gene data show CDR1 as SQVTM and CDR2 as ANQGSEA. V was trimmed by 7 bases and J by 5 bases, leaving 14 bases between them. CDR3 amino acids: CSGGDPGETQYF. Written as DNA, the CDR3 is TGCAGCGGCGGGGACCCCGGGGAGACCCAGTACTTC.

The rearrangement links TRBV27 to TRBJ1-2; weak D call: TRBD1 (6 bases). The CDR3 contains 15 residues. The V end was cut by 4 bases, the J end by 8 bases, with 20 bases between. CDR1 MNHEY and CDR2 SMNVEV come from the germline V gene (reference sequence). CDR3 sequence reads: CASSSYRASAWGYTF. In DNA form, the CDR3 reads TGTGCCAGCAGTTCGTACAGGGCTTCAGCGTGGGGCTACACCTTC.

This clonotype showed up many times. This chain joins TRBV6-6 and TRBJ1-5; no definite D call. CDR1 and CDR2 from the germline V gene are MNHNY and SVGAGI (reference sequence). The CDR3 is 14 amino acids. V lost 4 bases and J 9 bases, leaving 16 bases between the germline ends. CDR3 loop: CASSSPGIRVPQHF. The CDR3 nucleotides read TGTGCCAGCAGTTCTCCGGGTATTAGAGTGCCCCAGCATTTT.

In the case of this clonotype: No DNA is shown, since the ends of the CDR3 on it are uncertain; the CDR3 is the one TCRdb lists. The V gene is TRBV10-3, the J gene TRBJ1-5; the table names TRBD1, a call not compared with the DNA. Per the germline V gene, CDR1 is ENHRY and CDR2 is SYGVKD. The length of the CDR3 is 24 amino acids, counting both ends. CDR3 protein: CAISEEGMMETQYFGTGAGQPQHF.

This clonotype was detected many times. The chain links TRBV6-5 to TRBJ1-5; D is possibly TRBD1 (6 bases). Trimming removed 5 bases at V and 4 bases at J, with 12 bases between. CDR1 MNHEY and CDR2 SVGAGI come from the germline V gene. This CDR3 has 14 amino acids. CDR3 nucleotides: TGTGCCAGCAGTCTACCGGGACAAAATCAGCCCCAGCATTTT. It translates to CASSLPGQNQPQHF.

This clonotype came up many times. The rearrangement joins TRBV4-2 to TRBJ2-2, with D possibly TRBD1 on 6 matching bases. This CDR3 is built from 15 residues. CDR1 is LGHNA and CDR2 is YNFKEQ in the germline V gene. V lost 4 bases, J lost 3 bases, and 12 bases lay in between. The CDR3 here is CASSRREGDTGELFF. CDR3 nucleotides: TGTGCCAGCAGCCGTAGAGAGGGGGACACCGGGGAGCTGTTTTTT.

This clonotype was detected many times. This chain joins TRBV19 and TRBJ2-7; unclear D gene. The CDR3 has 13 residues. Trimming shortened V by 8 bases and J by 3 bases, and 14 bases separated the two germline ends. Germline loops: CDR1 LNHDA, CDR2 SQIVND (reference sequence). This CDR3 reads CASRRDGNYEQYF. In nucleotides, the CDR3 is TGTGCCAGTCGTCGTGACGGCAACTACGAGCAGTACTTC.

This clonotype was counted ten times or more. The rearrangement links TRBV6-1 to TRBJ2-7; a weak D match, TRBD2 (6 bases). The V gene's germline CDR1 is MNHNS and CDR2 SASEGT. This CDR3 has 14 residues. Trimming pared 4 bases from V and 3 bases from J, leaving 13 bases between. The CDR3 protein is CASSVQRGGYEQYF. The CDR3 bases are TGTGCCAGCAGTGTCCAGAGGGGAGGCTACGAGCAGTACTTC.

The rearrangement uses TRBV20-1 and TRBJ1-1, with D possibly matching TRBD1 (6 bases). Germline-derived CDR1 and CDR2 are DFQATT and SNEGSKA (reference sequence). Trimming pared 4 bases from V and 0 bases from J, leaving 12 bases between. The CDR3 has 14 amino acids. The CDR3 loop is CSATEGGMNTEAFF. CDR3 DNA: TGCAGTGCTACTGAAGGGGGTATGAACACTGAAGCTTTCTTT.

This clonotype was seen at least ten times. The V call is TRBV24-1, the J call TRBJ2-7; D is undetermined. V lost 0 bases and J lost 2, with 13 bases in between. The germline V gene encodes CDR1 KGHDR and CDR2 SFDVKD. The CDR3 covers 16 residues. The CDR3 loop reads CATSDLTDLGTYEQYF. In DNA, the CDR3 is TGTGCCACCAGTGATTTGACGGACCTTGGGACCTACGAGCAGTACTTC.

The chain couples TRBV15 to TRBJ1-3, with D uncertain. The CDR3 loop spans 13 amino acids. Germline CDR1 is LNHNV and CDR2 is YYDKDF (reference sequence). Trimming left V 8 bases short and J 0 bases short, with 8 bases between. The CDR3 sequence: CATREASGNTIYF. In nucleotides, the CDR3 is TGTGCCACCCGAGAGGCCTCTGGAAACACCATATATTTT.

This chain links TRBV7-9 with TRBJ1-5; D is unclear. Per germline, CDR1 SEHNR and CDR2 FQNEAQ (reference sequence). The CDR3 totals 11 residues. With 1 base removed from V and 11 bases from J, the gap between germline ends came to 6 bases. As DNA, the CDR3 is TGTGCCAGCAGCTTAGATGGCACCCAGCATTTT. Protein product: CASSLDGTQHF. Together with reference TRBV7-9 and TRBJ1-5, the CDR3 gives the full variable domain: DTGVSQNPRHKITKRGQNVTFRCDPISEHNRLYWYRQTLGQGPEFLTYFQNEAQLEKSRLLSDRFSAERPKGSFSTLEIQRTEQGDSAMYLCASSLDGTQHFGDGTRLSIL.

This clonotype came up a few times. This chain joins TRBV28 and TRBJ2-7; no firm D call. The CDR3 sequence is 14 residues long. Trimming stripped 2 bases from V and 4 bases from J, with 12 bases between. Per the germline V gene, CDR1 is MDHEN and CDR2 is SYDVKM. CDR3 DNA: TGTGCCAGCAGTTTACCCCTAGTGTCGTACGAGCAGTACTTC. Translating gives CASSLPLVSYEQYF.

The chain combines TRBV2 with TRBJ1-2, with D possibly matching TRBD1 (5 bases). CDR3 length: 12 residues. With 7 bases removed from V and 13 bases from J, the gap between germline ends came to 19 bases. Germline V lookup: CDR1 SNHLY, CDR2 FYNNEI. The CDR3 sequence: CASTRDGVSCTF. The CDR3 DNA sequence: TGTGCCAGCACCCGGGACGGGGTGTCTTGCACCTTC.

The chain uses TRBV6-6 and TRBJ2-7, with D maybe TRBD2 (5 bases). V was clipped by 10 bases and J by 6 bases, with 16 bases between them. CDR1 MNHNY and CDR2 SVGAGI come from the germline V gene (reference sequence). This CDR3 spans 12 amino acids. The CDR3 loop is CANADLLGEQYF. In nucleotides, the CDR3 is TGTGCCAACGCGGACCTACTAGGCGAGCAGTACTTC.

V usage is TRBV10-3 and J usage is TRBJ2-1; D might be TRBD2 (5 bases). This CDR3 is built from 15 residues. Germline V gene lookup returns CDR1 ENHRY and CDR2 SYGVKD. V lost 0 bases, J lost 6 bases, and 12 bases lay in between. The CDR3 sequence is CAISESASQSNEQFF. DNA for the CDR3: TGTGCCATCAGTGAGTCGGCTAGCCAGAGCAATGAGCAGTTCTTC.

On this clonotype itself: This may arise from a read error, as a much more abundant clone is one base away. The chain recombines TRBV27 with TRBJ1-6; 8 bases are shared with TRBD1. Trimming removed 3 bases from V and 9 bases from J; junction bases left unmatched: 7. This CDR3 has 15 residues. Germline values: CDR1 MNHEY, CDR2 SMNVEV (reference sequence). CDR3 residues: CASSFGQGGGSPLHF. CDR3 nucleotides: TGTGCCAGCAGTTTCGGACAGGGCGGTGGTTCACCCCTCCACTTT.